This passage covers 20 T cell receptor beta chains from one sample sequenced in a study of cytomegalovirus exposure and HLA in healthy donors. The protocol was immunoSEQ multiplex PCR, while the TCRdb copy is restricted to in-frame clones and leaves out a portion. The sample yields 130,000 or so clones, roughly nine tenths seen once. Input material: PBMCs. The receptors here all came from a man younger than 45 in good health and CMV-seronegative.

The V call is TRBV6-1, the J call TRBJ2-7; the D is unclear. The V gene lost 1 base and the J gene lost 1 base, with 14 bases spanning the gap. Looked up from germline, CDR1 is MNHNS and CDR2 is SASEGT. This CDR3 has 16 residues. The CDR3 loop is CASSEGASIRSYEQYF. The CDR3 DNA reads TGTGCCAGCAGTGAAGGGGCCTCGATCAGGTCCTACGAGCAGTACTTC.

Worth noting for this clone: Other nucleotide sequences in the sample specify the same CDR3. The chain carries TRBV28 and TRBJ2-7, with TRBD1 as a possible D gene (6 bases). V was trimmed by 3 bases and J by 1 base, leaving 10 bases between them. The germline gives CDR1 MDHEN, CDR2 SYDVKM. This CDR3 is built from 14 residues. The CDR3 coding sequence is TGTGCCAGCAGTTTCGGAGACAGGTCCTACGAGCAGTACTTC. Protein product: CASSFGDRSYEQYF.

The CDR3 DNA is TGTGCCAGCTCACCGGCGGGGCAGTTGAGCACTGAAGCTTTCTTT. Protein: CASSPAGQLSTEAFF. The gene calls are TRBV18 and TRBJ1-1; tentatively, D is TRBD1 (5 bases). From germline, CDR1 is KGHSH and CDR2 LQKENI. The ends were cut back, 3 bases at V and 4 bases at J, with 15 bases in the middle. The CDR3 covers 15 residues.

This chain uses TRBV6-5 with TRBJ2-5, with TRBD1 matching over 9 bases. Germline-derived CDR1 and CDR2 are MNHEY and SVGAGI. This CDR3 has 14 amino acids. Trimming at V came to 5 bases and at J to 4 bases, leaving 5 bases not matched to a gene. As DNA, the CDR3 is TGTGCCAGCAGTGTCCGACAGGGGGGAGAGACCCAGTACTTC. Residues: CASSVRQGGETQYF.

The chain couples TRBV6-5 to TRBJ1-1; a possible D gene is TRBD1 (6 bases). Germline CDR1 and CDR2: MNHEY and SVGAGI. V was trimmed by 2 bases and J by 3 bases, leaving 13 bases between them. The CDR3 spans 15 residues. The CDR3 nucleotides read TGTGCCAGCAGTTACCAACTACAGGGATACACTGAAGCTTTCTTT. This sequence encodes CASSYQLQGYTEAFF.

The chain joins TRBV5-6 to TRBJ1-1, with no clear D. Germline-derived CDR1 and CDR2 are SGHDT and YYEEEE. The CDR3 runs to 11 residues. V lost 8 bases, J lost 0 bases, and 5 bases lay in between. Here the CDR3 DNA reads TGTGCCAGTTCCATGAACACTGAAGCTTTCTTT. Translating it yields CASSMNTEAFF.

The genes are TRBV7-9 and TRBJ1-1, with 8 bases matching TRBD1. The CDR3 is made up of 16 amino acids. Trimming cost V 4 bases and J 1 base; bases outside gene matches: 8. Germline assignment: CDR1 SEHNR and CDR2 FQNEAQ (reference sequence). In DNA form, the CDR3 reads TGTGCCAGCAGCTCCTCGACAGGGGTAGAGAACACTGAAGCTTTCTTT. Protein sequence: CASSSSTGVENTEAFF.

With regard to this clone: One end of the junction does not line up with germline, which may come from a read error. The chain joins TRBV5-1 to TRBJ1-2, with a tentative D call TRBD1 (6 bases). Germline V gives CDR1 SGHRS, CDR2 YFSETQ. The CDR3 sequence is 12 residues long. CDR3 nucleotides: TGCGCCAGCAGATTGGACAGATATGGCTACACCTTC. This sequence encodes CASRLDRYGYTF.

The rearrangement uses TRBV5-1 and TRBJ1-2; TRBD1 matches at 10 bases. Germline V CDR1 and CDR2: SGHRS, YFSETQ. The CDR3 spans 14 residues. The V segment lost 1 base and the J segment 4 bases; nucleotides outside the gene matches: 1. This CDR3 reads CASSLRQGAYGYTF. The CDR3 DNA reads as TGCGCCAGCAGCTTGAGACAGGGGGCCTATGGCTACACCTTC.

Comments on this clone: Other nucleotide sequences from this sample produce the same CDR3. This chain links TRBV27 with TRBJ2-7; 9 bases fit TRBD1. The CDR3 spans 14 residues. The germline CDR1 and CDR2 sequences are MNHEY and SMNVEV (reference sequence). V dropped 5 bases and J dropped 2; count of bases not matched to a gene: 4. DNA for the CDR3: TGTGCCAGCAGTCCTAGACAGGGGGCCTACGAGCAGTACTTC. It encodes CASSPRQGAYEQYF.

Here the CDR3 reads CASSLWGTGTNEKLFF. As DNA, the CDR3 is TGTGCCAGCAGTTTATGGGGGACAGGCACGAATGAAAAACTGTTTTTT. V usage is TRBV27 and J usage is TRBJ1-4; 8 nucleotides agree with TRBD1. This CDR3 comprises 16 residues. The V segment lost 1 base and the J segment 5 bases; nucleotides outside the gene matches: 6. The germline V gene has CDR1 MNHEY and CDR2 SMNVEV (reference sequence).

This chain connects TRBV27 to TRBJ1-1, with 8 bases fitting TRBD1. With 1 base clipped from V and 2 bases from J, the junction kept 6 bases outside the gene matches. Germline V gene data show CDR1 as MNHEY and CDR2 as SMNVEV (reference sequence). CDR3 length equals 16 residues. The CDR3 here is CASSLFQGAQNTEAFF. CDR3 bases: TGTGCCAGCAGTTTATTCCAGGGGGCCCAAAACACTGAAGCTTTCTTT.

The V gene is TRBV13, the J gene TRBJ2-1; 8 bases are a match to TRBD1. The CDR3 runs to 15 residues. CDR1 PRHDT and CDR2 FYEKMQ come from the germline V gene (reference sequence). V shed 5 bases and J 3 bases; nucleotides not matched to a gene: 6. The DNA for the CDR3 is TGTGCCAGCAGCGCCCCAGGGGGCTACTACAATGAGCAGTTCTTC. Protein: CASSAPGGYYNEQFF.

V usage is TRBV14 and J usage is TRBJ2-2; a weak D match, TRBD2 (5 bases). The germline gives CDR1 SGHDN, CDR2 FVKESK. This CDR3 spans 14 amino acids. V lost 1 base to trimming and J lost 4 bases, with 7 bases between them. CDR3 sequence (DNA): TGTGCCAGCAGCCAAGTAGGAGGCACCGGGGAGCTGTTTTTT. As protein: CASSQVGGTGELFF.

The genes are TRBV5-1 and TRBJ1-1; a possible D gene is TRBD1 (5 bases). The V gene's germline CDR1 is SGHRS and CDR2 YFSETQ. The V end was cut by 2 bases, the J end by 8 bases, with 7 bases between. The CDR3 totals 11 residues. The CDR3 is CASSFTGEAFF. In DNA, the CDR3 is TGCGCCAGCAGCTTTACAGGAGAAGCTTTCTTT.

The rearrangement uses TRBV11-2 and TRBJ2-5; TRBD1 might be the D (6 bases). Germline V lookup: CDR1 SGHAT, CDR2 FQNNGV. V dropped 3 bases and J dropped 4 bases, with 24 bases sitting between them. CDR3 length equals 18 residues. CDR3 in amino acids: CASSLTNPGQGQLETQYF. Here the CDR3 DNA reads TGTGCCAGCAGCTTGACCAATCCGGGACAAGGTCAATTAGAGACCCAGTACTTC. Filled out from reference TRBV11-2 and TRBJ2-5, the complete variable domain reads EAGVAQSPRYKIIEKRQSVAFWCNPISGHATLYWYQQILGQGPKLLIQFQNNGVVDDSQLPKDRFSAERLKGVDSTLKIQPAKLEDSAVYLCASSLTNPGQGQLETQYFGPGTRLLVL.

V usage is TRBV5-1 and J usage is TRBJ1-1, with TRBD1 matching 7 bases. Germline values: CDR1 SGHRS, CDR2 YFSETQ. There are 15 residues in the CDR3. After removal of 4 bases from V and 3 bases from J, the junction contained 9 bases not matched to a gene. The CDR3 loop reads CASSRQGADDTEAFF. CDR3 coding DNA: TGCGCCAGCAGCCGACAGGGCGCTGACGACACTGAAGCTTTCTTT.

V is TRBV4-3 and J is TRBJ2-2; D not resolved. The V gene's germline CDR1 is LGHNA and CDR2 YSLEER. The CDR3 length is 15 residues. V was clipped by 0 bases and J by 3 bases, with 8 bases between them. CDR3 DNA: TGCGCCAGCAGCCAAGATCTGGGCTACACCGGGGAGCTGTTTTTT. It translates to CASSQDLGYTGELFF.

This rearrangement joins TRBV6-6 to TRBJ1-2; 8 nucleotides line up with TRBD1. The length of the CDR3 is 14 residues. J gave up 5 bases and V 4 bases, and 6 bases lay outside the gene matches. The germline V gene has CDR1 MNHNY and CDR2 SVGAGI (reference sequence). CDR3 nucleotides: TGTGCCAGCAGTTCACCCAGGGGGCGATATGGCTACACCTTC. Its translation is CASSSPRGRYGYTF.

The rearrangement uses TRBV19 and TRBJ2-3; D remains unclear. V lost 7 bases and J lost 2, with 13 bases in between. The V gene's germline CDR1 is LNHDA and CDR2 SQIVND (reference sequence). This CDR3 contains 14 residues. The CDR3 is CASTQVESTDTQYF. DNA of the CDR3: TGTGCCAGTACGCAGGTGGAATCCACAGATACGCAGTATTTT.